This T cell receptor beta chain was recovered during a study of T cell responses to AZD1222 COVID-19 vaccine. The wider study: Pooled together were second doses at about 4 or about 12 weeks. Broader study findings: All repertoire sampling was performed exclusively after the peak T cell response. Reportedly, close to half of spike-specific TCRs are directed against unmutated variant regions. Baseline testing showed seropositivity in only six AZD1222 recipients.

Germline CDR1 and CDR2: SGHVS and FNYEAQ. Germline trimming cut 5 bases from V and 11 bases from J; bases unmatched to any gene: 16. The CDR3 extends over 17 amino acids. Clones were sequenced by immunoSEQ multiplex PCR, and TCRdb holds only the in-frame ones, with some missing. The table records about 110,000 clones, roughly 87% of them present only once. This clone was seen only a few times. The antigen remains undetermined. The sequence was obtained from an adult in good health. The sample consisted of peripheral blood, taken on day 0 of AZD1222 vaccination. The chain combines TRBV7-6 with TRBJ2-4; TRBD2 matches at 12 bases. The CDR3 reads CASSLTGEGGLAGLQYF. In nucleotides, the CDR3 is TGTGCCAGCAGCCTAACCGGGGAGGGGGGACTAGCGGGCCTTCAGTACTTC.